Listed below are T cell receptor beta chains from one sample, sequenced in a study of T cells in localized non-small cell lung cancer. The protocol was immunoSEQ multiplex PCR, while the TCRdb copy is restricted to in-frame clones and leaves out a portion. The sample includes 23,000 or so clones, more than 85% seen only once; the top ten take approximately 32%. The material sequenced was peripheral blood, taken before any cancer treatment. The origin of the receptors is a male donor at least 60 years old with stage I squamous cell lung carcinoma. The CDR3 runs from the conserved cysteine through the conserved F or W. The D gene is left open where the match is weak. Clone size is not always given. Where it is, it says once, few, many or a class for expanded clones.

TGTGCCAGCAGCCCACCAGGGGGAATCACTGAAGCTTTCTTT | CASSPPGGITEAFF | TRBV5-4 | TRBD1 | - | TRBJ1-1
TGTGCCAGCAGCGTAGACGGACATAGAGTTGAAGCTTTCTTT | CASSVDGHRVEAFF | TRBV9 | - | few | TRBJ1-1
TGTGCCAGCAGCCAATCGAACACCGGGGAGCTGTTTTTT | CASSQSNTGELFF | TRBV7-9 | - | - | TRBJ2-2
TGTGCCAGCAGGGAGGCTAGCGGGAGCAGGAACATTCAGTACTTC | CASREASGSRNIQYF | TRBV28 | TRBD2 | - | TRBJ2-4
TGTGCCAGCAGTTGGATAAGGCAGGGGCACAATCAGCCCCAGCATTTT | CASSWIRQGHNQPQHF | TRBV2 | - | - | TRBJ1-5
TGTGCCAGCGTTCAGGGACAGACCTTATCTGTGGGGATTTCCTCCTACAATGAGCAGTTCTTC | CASVQGQTLSVGISSYNEQFF | TRBV7-8 | TRBD1 | - | TRBJ2-1
TGCGCCAGCAGCTTAGCCCGGGATTATACCGGCGAGCAGTACTTC | CASSLARDYTGEQYF | TRBV5-1 | - | - | TRBJ2-7
TGTGCCAGCAGTTCCCTCGCGGGAGTTCACAATGAGCAGTTCTTC | CASSSLAGVHNEQFF | TRBV27 | TRBD2 | - | TRBJ2-1
TGTGCCAGCAGCCGGGGCCCGGGGGGCTACGAGCAGTACTTC | CASSRGPGGYEQYF | TRBV7-3 | TRBD2 | - | TRBJ2-7
TGTGCCAGCAGTAAGGGACAGGTCCAAGAGACCCAGTACTTC | CASSKGQVQETQYF | TRBV6-1 | TRBD1 | - | TRBJ2-5
TGTGCCTGCGCCCCCGACTATGGCTACACCTTC | CACAPDYGYTF | TRBV30 | - | - | TRBJ1-2
TGTGCCAGCAGCCAAACTAGGGTGGGTGGCTACACCTTC | CASSQTRVGGYTF | TRBV7-2 | - | - | TRBJ1-2
TGTGCCAGCTCCCCACAGGGGCCTGGGTACAATGAGCAGTTCTTC | CASSPQGPGYNEQFF | TRBV18 | TRBD1 | few | TRBJ2-1
TGCAGTGCTTGGCAGAACACTGAAGCTTTCTTT | CSAWQNTEAFF | TRBV20-1 | - | - | TRBJ1-1
TGTGCCAGCAGCCTCCGACCATCGCATGGCTACACCTTC | CASSLRPSHGYTF | TRBV7-9 | - | - | TRBJ1-2
TGTGCCAGCAGTGAAGCTGGGACAGGGGGCATGAGGACTGAAGCTTTCTTT | CASSEAGTGGMRTEAFF | TRBV6-1 | TRBD1 | - | TRBJ1-1
TGTGCCAGCAGCTTAGTTAGCGTGAACACCGGGGAGCTGTTTTTT | CASSLVSVNTGELFF | TRBV7-8 | - | - | TRBJ2-2
TGTGCCAGCAGCCAACCCGGGGATGGGTTAAAAAACATTCAGTACTTC | CASSQPGDGLKNIQYF | TRBV7-2 | - | few | TRBJ2-4
TGTGCCAGCAGCTTAGGGCGGAGAGCGGGAGGAGAGACCCAGTACTTC | CASSLGRRAGGETQYF | TRBV7-8 | TRBD2 | few | TRBJ2-5
TGCGCCAGCAGCTTGGACAGGTCCACCGGGGAGCTGTTTTTT | CASSLDRSTGELFF | TRBV5-1 | - | - | TRBJ2-2
TGTGCCAGCAGCTCGGTACAAGAGACCCAGTACTTC | CASSSVQETQYF | TRBV11-3 | - | - | TRBJ2-5
TGTGCCAGCAGACTTGGGACAGGGGATTCAAAGCAGTACTTC | CASRLGTGDSKQYF | TRBV6-6 | TRBD1 | - | TRBJ2-7
TGCGCCAGCAGTGAGGGGGGGCTTCGGTACGAGCAGTACTTC | CASSEGGLRYEQYF | TRBV10-1 | - | few | TRBJ2-7
TGCGCCAGCAGTGGAGTATCGCTAGCGGGGGGAATTTTTGCAGATACGCAGTATTTT | CASSGVSLAGGIFADTQYF | TRBV10-1 | TRBD2 | - | TRBJ2-3
TGTGCCAGTAGTATACGCCAAACTAGCAATCAGCCCCAGCATTTT | CASSIRQTSNQPQHF | TRBV19 | - | - | TRBJ1-5
TGCGCCAGCAGCCAAGAAGTGGTCAGCTACAATGAGCAGTTCTTC | CASSQEVVSYNEQFF | TRBV4-3 | - | - | TRBJ2-1
TGTGCCAGCAGCCCCCAGAGCGGGAGCTACGAGCAGTACTTC | CASSPQSGSYEQYF | TRBV9 | TRBD2 | - | TRBJ2-7
TGTGCCAGCAGTGCCCCGGGACAGGGTTATTCACCCCTCCACTTT | CASSAPGQGYSPLHF | TRBV6-5 | TRBD1 | - | TRBJ1-6
TGTGCCAGCAGCTTACAGTTGAACACTGAAGCTTTCTTT | CASSLQLNTEAFF | TRBV7-2 | - | few | TRBJ1-1
TGTGCCAGCAACCAGCAAGGGGTTAGCGGCTACACCTTC | CASNQQGVSGYTF | TRBV2 | - | - | TRBJ1-2
TGTGCCAGTATAGGAAGGGGAAGGGGGAACACTGAAGCTTTCTTT | CASIGRGRGNTEAFF | TRBV19 | - | - | TRBJ1-1
TGCAGCGTTGAAGAAACAGGGGGCGGTTCAGATACGCAGTATTTT | CSVEETGGGSDTQYF | TRBV29-1 | TRBD1 | - | TRBJ2-3
TGTGCCAGCAGCTTAGTTGGTGGATACCCCTACAATGAGCAGTTCTTC | CASSLVGGYPYNEQFF | TRBV7-2 | - | - | TRBJ2-1
TGTGCCAGCAGCCCCCAGACTGATCCTAACTACACCTTC | CASSPQTDPNYTF | TRBV5-4 | - | - | TRBJ1-2
TGCGCCAGCAGCGAGGGGCCAGCGGGGGGGCCCGCCAAAAACATTCAGTACTTC | CASSEGPAGGPAKNIQYF | TRBV4-1 | TRBD2 | - | TRBJ2-4
TGTGCCAGCAGCCCGGACAGGGGGCGCCGGGTTGCTTTCTTT | CASSPDRGRRVAFF | TRBV7-2 | TRBD1 | - | TRBJ1-1
TGTGCCAGCAGCTCGGGGGGAATCTATAATTCACCCCTCCACTTT | CASSSGGIYNSPLHF | TRBV5-4 | - | - | TRBJ1-6
TGTGCCAGCAGCTTAAGCAAAGGGACAGGGGGTTTTAATGAGCAGTTCTTC | CASSLSKGTGGFNEQFF | TRBV5-4 | TRBD1 | - | TRBJ2-1
TGCGCCAGCAGTCGGAGGGCAGATACGCAGTATTTT | CASSRRADTQYF | TRBV4-1 | - | - | TRBJ2-3
TGTGCCAGCAGTTACGGGGCAGGCGGAGGTCAGCCCCAGCATTTT | CASSYGAGGGQPQHF | TRBV6-5 | - | - | TRBJ1-5
TGTGCCAGCAGCTTGGATCAGGGAGGAGTCAATGAGCAGTTCTTC | CASSLDQGGVNEQFF | TRBV5-3 | - | - | TRBJ2-1
TGTGCCAGCAGTGACCGTCCTAGAAACAATGAGCAGTTCTTC | CASSDRPRNNEQFF | TRBV6-4 | - | - | TRBJ2-1
TGTGCCAGCAGCTTAGCGGGCCACAGGGAGGGAACCTACGAGCAGTACTTC | CASSLAGHREGTYEQYF | TRBV7-9 | - | - | TRBJ2-7
TGTGCCAGCGCCCTCCGGGACAGACCGAGTAATGAAAAACTGTTTTTT | CASALRDRPSNEKLFF | TRBV27 | TRBD1 | - | TRBJ1-4
TGCAGTGCGGAAGGGACAGGGGGATTGAATTTT | CSAEGTGGLNF | TRBV20-1 | TRBD1 | - | TRBJ1-3
TGCGCCAGCAGTGAGTCTGGAGAGACCCAGTACTTC | CASSESGETQYF | TRBV10-2 | - | - | TRBJ2-5
TGTGCCAGCAGCTTAAAAGACTCACGGGGCTACACCTTC | CASSLKDSRGYTF | TRBV7-2 | - | - | TRBJ1-2
TGTGCCAGCAGTTCCGCCGGGACAGGGGGCAATGAGCAGTTCTTC | CASSSAGTGGNEQFF | TRBV6-5 | TRBD1 | - | TRBJ2-1
TGCGCCAGCAGCTTGGACAGGGTCCCTACAGATACGCAGTATTTT | CASSLDRVPTDTQYF | TRBV5-1 | - | - | TRBJ2-3
TGTGCCCCCATGGCCCGGGACGGATTTAATTCACCCCTCCACTTT | CAPMARDGFNSPLHF | TRBV7-7 | - | once | TRBJ1-6
TGTGCCAGTAGCTGGCAGGGGACGTCTGGAAACACCATATATTTT | CASSWQGTSGNTIYF | TRBV19 | - | - | TRBJ1-3
TGTGCCAGCAGTTACTTCGCAGATCAGCCCCAGCATTTT | CASSYFADQPQHF | TRBV6-5 | - | - | TRBJ1-5
TGTGCCAGTAGACGTGGGGAGAGCTCCTACAATGAGCAGTTCTTC | CASRRGESSYNEQFF | TRBV19 | - | - | TRBJ2-1
TGTGCCAGCAGCTTAGGGGGGGGCCTCTACAATGAGCAGTTCTTC | CASSLGGGLYNEQFF | TRBV7-2 | - | - | TRBJ2-1